These T cell receptor beta chains were read from a single sample in a study of shared clonotypes between healthy human individuals. TCRdb's table, derived via immunoSEQ multiplex PCR, lists solely in-frame clones and lacks some. The table has hundreds of thousands of clones, around 96% seen once; the top ten hold about 0.11%. Sequenced sample: naive CD8+ T cells sorted from blood. The receptor set was obtained from a woman under 40 in good health. CDR3s include the opening cysteine and the closing phenylalanine or tryptophan. D genes are given only for firm matches. Part of the rows lack a size; the others show once, few, many or a class for expanded clones.

V gene: TRBV27; clone size: once; D gene: TRBD1; J gene: TRBJ2-2; CDR3 DNA: TGTGCCAGCAGTTTAAGTGCCAGGGGGATGAACACCGGGGAGCTGTTTTTT; CDR3 protein: CASSLSARGMNTGELFF
V gene: TRBV29-1; clone size: .; D gene: TRBD2; J gene: TRBJ2-1; CDR3 DNA: TGCAGCGTTGAAGGACTAGCGGGAGGTTTCTGGGAGCAGTTCTTC; CDR3 protein: CSVEGLAGGFWEQFF
V gene: TRBV25-1; clone size: .; D gene: .; J gene: TRBJ2-7; CDR3 DNA: TGTGCCAGCAGTGAATGGGAATACGAGCAGTACTTC; CDR3 protein: CASSEWEYEQYF
V gene: TRBV27; clone size: .; D gene: TRBD1; J gene: TRBJ2-7; CDR3 DNA: TGTGCCAGCAGTCCGGGACAGGGATGGTACGAGCAGTACTTC; CDR3 protein: CASSPGQGWYEQYF
V gene: TRBV15; clone size: .; D gene: .; J gene: TRBJ2-1; CDR3 DNA: TGTGCCACCAGCAGAGATGGGCCGGACATGTACAATGAGCAGTTCTTC; CDR3 protein: CATSRDGPDMYNEQFF
V gene: TRBV28; clone size: once; D gene: .; J gene: TRBJ2-3; CDR3 DNA: TGTGCCAGCAGCCTCGGCACAGATACGCAGTATTTT; CDR3 protein: CASSLGTDTQYF
V gene: TRBV6-5; clone size: .; D gene: TRBD2; J gene: TRBJ2-7; CDR3 DNA: TGTGCCAGCAGGGAGGCTAGCGGGGGAAACGAGCAGTACTTC; CDR3 protein: CASREASGGNEQYF
V gene: TRBV7-6; clone size: .; D gene: .; J gene: TRBJ1-4; CDR3 DNA: TGTGCCAGCAGCTTAAGGAGTGGGGAAAAACTGTTTTTT; CDR3 protein: CASSLRSGEKLFF
V gene: TRBV27; clone size: once; D gene: .; J gene: TRBJ2-1; CDR3 DNA: TGTGCCAGCAGCCCTTCGATCGGGACTCGTCACAATGAGCAGTTCTTC; CDR3 protein: CASSPSIGTRHNEQFF
V gene: TRBV9; clone size: .; D gene: TRBD2; J gene: TRBJ2-1; CDR3 DNA: TGTGCCAGCAGCGTATTTCCGGGAGGGTCAAATGAGCAGTTCTTC; CDR3 protein: CASSVFPGGSNEQFF
V gene: TRBV4-1; clone size: once; D gene: .; J gene: TRBJ1-1; CDR3 DNA: TGCGCCAGCAGCCGCCCGGGACAAAAGAACACTGAAGCTTTCTTT; CDR3 protein: CASSRPGQKNTEAFF
V gene: TRBV4-2; clone size: .; D gene: TRBD1; J gene: TRBJ1-1; CDR3 DNA: TGTGCCAGCAGCCAAGTGCCAAGACAGGGAGATACTGAAGCTTTCTTT; CDR3 protein: CASSQVPRQGDTEAFF
V gene: TRBV27; clone size: .; D gene: TRBD1; J gene: TRBJ2-7; CDR3 DNA: TGTGCCAGCAGTTGGGGGACAGGGTACGAGCAGTACTTC; CDR3 protein: CASSWGTGYEQYF
V gene: TRBV6-1; clone size: .; D gene: TRBD1; J gene: TRBJ1-2; CDR3 DNA: TGTGCCAGCAGGGAAGGACAGGGCATAACAGGCTATGGCTACACCTTC; CDR3 protein: CASREGQGITGYGYTF
V gene: TRBV15; clone size: .; D gene: .; J gene: TRBJ2-3; CDR3 DNA: TGTGCCACCAGCAGAACGGACAGAACAGATACGCAGTATTTT; CDR3 protein: CATSRTDRTDTQYF
V gene: TRBV27; clone size: .; D gene: TRBD1; J gene: TRBJ1-5; CDR3 DNA: TGTGCCAGCAGTTTATCCGGGACAGGGAATCAGCCCCAGCATTTT; CDR3 protein: CASSLSGTGNQPQHF
V gene: TRBV28; clone size: .; D gene: TRBD2; J gene: TRBJ2-7; CDR3 DNA: TGTGCCAGCAGTTTAGTAGAAAAGGGAGGGAAGTACTTC; CDR3 protein: CASSLVEKGGKYF
V gene: TRBV13; clone size: .; D gene: .; J gene: TRBJ1-5; CDR3 DNA: TGTGCCAGCAGCGTAGGGGGTCAGCCCCAGCATTTT; CDR3 protein: CASSVGGQPQHF
V gene: TRBV10-1; clone size: .; D gene: .; J gene: TRBJ2-7; CDR3 DNA: TGCGCCAGCAGCGGAGATAGCGGATACGAGCAGTACTTC; CDR3 protein: CASSGDSGYEQYF
V gene: TRBV4-1; clone size: .; D gene: .; J gene: TRBJ1-4; CDR3 DNA: TGCGCCAGCAGGGACAGACCTCTAACTAATGAAAAACTGTTTTTT; CDR3 protein: CASRDRPLTNEKLFF
V gene: TRBV5-4; clone size: few; D gene: .; J gene: TRBJ2-7; CDR3 DNA: TGTGCCAGCAGTTCCAACCACGAGCAGTACTTC; CDR3 protein: CASSSNHEQYF
V gene: TRBV28; clone size: .; D gene: TRBD2; J gene: TRBJ2-1; CDR3 DNA: TGTGCCAGCAGTTTAAACGCGGGAGAGGTCGTTTCCGGCAATGAGCAGTTCTTC; CDR3 protein: CASSLNAGEVVSGNEQFF
V gene: TRBV4-1; clone size: once; D gene: TRBD1; J gene: TRBJ2-3; CDR3 DNA: TGCGCCAGCAGCCCCAGGACAGGGGAGGGCACAGATACGCAGTATTTT; CDR3 protein: CASSPRTGEGTDTQYF
V gene: TRBV27; clone size: .; D gene: .; J gene: TRBJ2-7; CDR3 DNA: TGTGCCAGCAGTTTTAGTGGTCGGGGGGAGCAGTACTTC; CDR3 protein: CASSFSGRGEQYF
V gene: TRBV6-6; clone size: .; D gene: .; J gene: TRBJ1-2; CDR3 DNA: TGTGCCAGCATCCACCTGGGGGAGTCTGGTAGTGGCTACACCTTC; CDR3 protein: CASIHLGESGSGYTF
V gene: TRBV7-9; clone size: .; D gene: .; J gene: TRBJ1-1; CDR3 DNA: TGTGCCAGCAGCCGCCCGGACACCCCGAGGACTGAAGCTTTCTTT; CDR3 protein: CASSRPDTPRTEAFF
V gene: TRBV6-6; clone size: .; D gene: .; J gene: TRBJ2-7; CDR3 DNA: TGTGCCAGCAGTTACGGTGAGGCCTACTCCTACGAGCAGTACTTC; CDR3 protein: CASSYGEAYSYEQYF
V gene: TRBV11-2; clone size: .; D gene: TRBD2; J gene: TRBJ2-1; CDR3 DNA: TGTGCCAGCAGCCCCAGACTAGCGGGAGTACACAATGAGCAGTTCTTC; CDR3 protein: CASSPRLAGVHNEQFF
V gene: TRBV27; clone size: .; D gene: .; J gene: TRBJ2-7; CDR3 DNA: TGTGCCAGCAGTTGGAATAGCGGCTACGAGCAGTACTTC; CDR3 protein: CASSWNSGYEQYF
V gene: TRBV6-1; clone size: .; D gene: .; J gene: TRBJ1-2; CDR3 DNA: TGTGCCAGCAGGGGAACTAACTATGGCTACACCTTC; CDR3 protein: CASRGTNYGYTF
V gene: TRBV14; clone size: .; D gene: TRBD1; J gene: TRBJ1-1; CDR3 DNA: TGTGCCAGCAGCCAATCCGGGACAGGGAACACTGAAGCTTTCTTT; CDR3 protein: CASSQSGTGNTEAFF
V gene: TRBV27; clone size: .; D gene: .; J gene: TRBJ1-5; CDR3 DNA: TGTGCCAGCAGTTTCGTTGGGGCAAATCAGCCCCAGCATTTT; CDR3 protein: CASSFVGANQPQHF
V gene: TRBV25-1; clone size: .; D gene: TRBD1; J gene: TRBJ1-1; CDR3 DNA: TGTGCCAGCCGGGACAGGGGATCAGCTTTCTTT; CDR3 protein: CASRDRGSAFF
V gene: TRBV2; clone size: .; D gene: TRBD2; J gene: TRBJ2-7; CDR3 DNA: TGTGCCAGCAGTGCTTGGCGGGAGGGCTACGAGCAGTACTTC; CDR3 protein: CASSAWREGYEQYF
V gene: TRBV9; clone size: .; D gene: .; J gene: TRBJ2-1; CDR3 DNA: TGTGCCAGCAGCGTCGACTCTCCCAATGAGCAGTTCTTC; CDR3 protein: CASSVDSPNEQFF